The entry that follows covers one T cell receptor beta chain sequence. This sample was included in a study of blood T cell repertoires in COVID-19. Study in general: Samples representing acute and convalescent COVID-19 were sourced from the United States, Italy and Spain. Sources were T cells, B-cell-depleted T cells, or PBMCs; the material itself was cDNA or gDNA.

In the original workflow: It was from reference gene primer amplification that nucleated cell counts were estimated. TCRdb's table, derived via immunoSEQ multiplex PCR, lists solely in-frame clones and lacks some. V and J calls and clone size follow that table, whereas D and trimming were derived from the DNA. The sample consists of 97,000 or so clones, about 80% of them appearing once. Germline V gene lookup returns CDR1 SNHLY and CDR2 FYNNEI. The CDR3 has 14 amino acids. V gave up 8 bases and J gave up 4 bases; unmatched junction bases: 6. The rearrangement joins TRBV2 to TRBJ1-4; TRBD1 agrees at 8 bases. The specimen was peripheral blood. The receptor was isolated from a man in his sixties or seventies with active or convalescent COVID-19. The CDR3 coding sequence is TGTGCCAGCTCGGCGACAGGGGTTAATGAAAAACTGTTTTTT. It yields the protein CASSATGVNEKLFF.